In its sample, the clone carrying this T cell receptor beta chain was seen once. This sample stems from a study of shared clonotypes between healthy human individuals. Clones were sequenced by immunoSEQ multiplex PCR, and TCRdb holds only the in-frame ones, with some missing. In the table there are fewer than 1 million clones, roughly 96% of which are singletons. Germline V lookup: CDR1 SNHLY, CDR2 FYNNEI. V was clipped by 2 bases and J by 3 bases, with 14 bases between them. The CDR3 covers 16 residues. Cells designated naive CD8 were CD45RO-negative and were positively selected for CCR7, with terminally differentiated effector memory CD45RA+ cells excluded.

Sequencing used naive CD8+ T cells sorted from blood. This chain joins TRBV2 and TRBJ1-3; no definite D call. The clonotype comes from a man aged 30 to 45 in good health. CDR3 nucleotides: TGTGCCAGCAGTGAAATCCTGGGGAGAGGTGGAAACACCATATATTTT. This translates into CASSEILGRGGNTIYF.